Following are 2 T cell receptor beta chains from one sample sequenced in a study of blood T cell repertoires in COVID-19. Libraries were prepared by immunoSEQ multiplex PCR; TCRdb keeps only in-frame clonotypes and omits some of them. The table records a few hundred thousand clones, over 75% of them present only once. Sequenced input: peripheral blood. The receptors come from a man younger than 35 with active or convalescent COVID-19.

This clone came up a few times. The chain's CDR3 is CASSRAGKANGLGNIQYF. For the CDR3, the DNA is TGTGCCAGCAGTCGAGCGGGGAAGGCAAATGGGTTGGGAAACATTCAGTACTTC. The rearrangement links TRBV6-6 to TRBJ2-4; TRBD2 matches 7 bases. Germline assignment: CDR1 MNHNY and CDR2 SVGAGI (reference sequence). V dropped 5 bases and J dropped 6; count of bases not matched to a gene: 19. This CDR3 comprises 18 residues.

The chain joins TRBV2 to TRBJ2-7, with TRBD1 matching over 8 bases. Germline V gene sequence: CDR1 SNHLY, CDR2 FYNNEI. Trimming cost V 6 bases and J 5 bases; bases outside gene matches: 12. There are 15 residues in the CDR3. In DNA, the CDR3 is TGTGCCAGCAGGAGGGCAGGGGGCTCCCCTAACGAGCAGTACTTC. Translation gives CASRRAGGSPNEQYF.